One and the same sample provided the 29 T cell receptor beta chains below, sequenced in a study of blood T cells in healthy people across ages. Primed by a sample-barcoded 5' primer and a J-beta primer mix, a second PCR proceeded for 7 to 11 cycles. MiXCR, applied by TCRdb to the 5' RACE reads, yields one record per CDR3 protein. The data contain hundreds of thousands of distinct CDR3 sequences, 20% to 30% of them singletons. This sample was shared with a second study, whose subject was T cells of mothers and their children.

Sequenced material: blood. The receptors were gathered from a boy younger than 18 in good health.

Of note for this clonotype: A read error may be the cause here, since a much bigger clone is one base away. V gene TRBV7-2 combines with J gene TRBJ2-5; 8 bases agree with TRBD2. The closer fit of TRBJ2-7 to the DNA end suggests the J call may be wrong. Germline CDR1 and CDR2: SGHTA and FQGNSA. The CDR3 consists of 15 residues. Written as DNA, the CDR3 is TGTACCAGCAGCTTATCATCCGGGACTAGGCGCGAGCAGTACTTC. As protein: CTSSLSSGTRREQYF.

A few counts support this clonotype. The chain uses TRBV4-3 and TRBJ2-5; TRBD1 matches at 7 bases. Germline V gene data show CDR1 as LGHNA and CDR2 as YSLEER. This CDR3 has 15 amino acids. The J segment lost 2 bases and the V segment lost 0 bases, leaving 3 bases of the junction unmatched. The CDR3 coding sequence is TGCGCCAGCAGCCAAGATACAGGGGTTCAAGAGACCCAGTACTTC. Amino acids: CASSQDTGVQETQYF.

There are many counts of this clonotype. V gene TRBV5-1 combines with J gene TRBJ2-7; D possibly corresponds to TRBD1 (6 bases). The CDR3 covers 14 residues. Germline V gene sequence: CDR1 SGHRS, CDR2 YFSETQ. The germline V and J ends were trimmed by 4 bases and 3 bases, with 14 bases remaining between them. CDR3 amino acids: CASSQTGRDYEQYF. The DNA for the CDR3 is TGCGCCAGCAGCCAGACAGGAAGGGACTACGAGCAGTACTTC. The complete variable domain, with remaining parts taken from reference TRBV5-1 and TRBJ2-7, reads KAGVTQTPRYLIKTRGQQVTLSCSPISGHRSVSWYQQTPGQGLQFLFEYFSETQRNKGNFPGRFSGRQFSNSRSEMNVSTLELGDSALYLCASSQTGRDYEQYFGPGTRLTVT.

The chain couples TRBV20-1 to TRBJ2-1; perhaps TRBD2 as D (5 bases). In germline, CDR1 is DFQATT, CDR2 SNEGSKA (reference sequence). Deletions cut 2 bases from V and 4 bases from J, with 15 bases between. The CDR3 is made up of 15 amino acids. The DNA for the CDR3 is TGCAGTGCTAGATCGCCACCCCGGGGATACAATGAGCAGTTCTTC. It is translated as CSARSPPRGYNEQFF.

This sequence joins TRBV12-3 or TRBV12-4 and TRBJ2-6; 8 nucleotides line up with TRBD1. The trim removed 6 bases at V and 0 bases at J, leaving 7 bases unmatched. The CDR3 extends over 17 amino acids. CDR3 coding DNA: TGTGCCAGCAGGCATGGGGACAGGACCTCTGGGGCCAACGTCCTGACTTTC. Translating it yields CASRHGDRTSGANVLTF.

V is TRBV29-1 and J is TRBJ2-3; a weak D match, TRBD2 (5 bases). CDR1 SQVTM and CDR2 ANQGSEA come from the germline V gene. With 0 bases removed from V and 9 bases from J, the gap between germline ends came to 10 bases. CDR3 length equals 12 residues. The CDR3 spells CSVEDSGWTQYF. CDR3 coding DNA: TGCAGCGTTGAAGATTCGGGGTGGACGCAGTATTTT.

This clonotype was observed at least ten times. The V and J genes are TRBV7-3 and TRBJ2-1; D not resolved. Germline CDR1 reads SGHTA; CDR2 reads FQGTGA. CDR3 length: 13 amino acids. Trimming removed 5 bases from V and 0 bases from J, with 5 bases in between. The CDR3 region is CASSLSSYNEQFF. As DNA, the CDR3 is TGTGCCAGCAGCCTGAGCTCCTACAATGAGCAGTTCTTC.

This clonotype was counted a few times. This chain links TRBV18 with TRBJ2-1; D not certain. Trimming took off 2 bases at V and 0 bases at J, with 8 bases between the two ends. Germline CDR1 is KGHSH and CDR2 is LQKENI. CDR3 length: 15 residues. The CDR3 nucleotides read TGTGCCAGCTCACCAAATTCGGGCTCCTACAATGAGCAGTTCTTC. Translating gives CASSPNSGSYNEQFF.

This clonotype has just a few counts. The chain employs TRBV5-1 and TRBJ2-5; TRBD2 is a possible D gene (6 bases). The V gene lost 0 bases and the J gene lost 2 bases, with 14 bases spanning the gap. CDR3 length: 16 residues. The germline CDR1 and CDR2 sequences are SGHRS and YFSETQ. Written as DNA, the CDR3 is TGCGCCAGCAGCTTGGCTGGGGGGACCCCGCAAGAGACCCAGTACTTC. It codes for CASSLAGGTPQETQYF.

The chain employs TRBV20-1 and TRBJ1-2; D ambiguous. The ends were cut back, 6 bases at V and 0 bases at J, with 17 bases in the middle. The germline V gene has CDR1 DFQATT and CDR2 SNEGSKA (reference sequence). The CDR3 sequence is 15 residues long. DNA for the CDR3: TGCAGTGCCCTCACTTTGGGGAACTCTAACTATGGCTACACCTTC. Translating it yields CSALTLGNSNYGYTF.

This chain uses TRBV11-2 with TRBJ2-1, with 10 bases aligning to TRBD1. The CDR3 loop spans 16 amino acids. Germline lookup yields CDR1 SGHAT and CDR2 FQNNGV. V lost 1 base and J lost 7; bases outside the gene matches: 7. The CDR3 reads CASSLGSGTGVNEQFF. The DNA for the CDR3 is TGTGCCAGCAGCTTAGGTTCCGGGACAGGGGTAAATGAGCAGTTCTTC.

The V and J genes are TRBV29-1 and TRBJ1-5, with D maybe TRBD1 (5 bases). The CDR3 runs to 14 residues. Trimming stripped 5 bases from V and 0 bases from J, with 11 bases between. The germline V gene has CDR1 SQVTM and CDR2 ANQGSEA. The CDR3 region is CSVCIGDSNQPQHF. DNA of the CDR3: TGCAGCGTTTGTATAGGGGATAGCAATCAGCCCCAGCATTTT. Drawing the rest from reference TRBV29-1 and TRBJ1-5, the complete variable domain is SAVISQKPSRDICQRGTSLTIQCQVDSQVTMMFWYRQQPGQSLTLIATANQGSEATYESGFVIDKFPISRPNLTFSTLTVSNMSPEDSSIYLCSVCIGDSNQPQHFGDGTRLSIL.

This clonotype was counted between two and nine times. CDR3 DNA sequence: TGTGCCAGCAGCCAAGATCGAAGCGGGGTTGGCCAAGAGACCCAGTACTTC. Translated: CASSQDRSGVGQETQYF. V and J are TRBV14 and TRBJ2-5; 7 bases map to TRBD2. The V gene's germline CDR1 is SGHDN and CDR2 FVKESK. V lost 0 bases, J lost 1 base, and 8 bases stayed unmatched. CDR3 length equals 17 residues.

The rearrangement links TRBV4-2 to TRBJ2-1; D perhaps matches TRBD2 (6 bases). The J call could be wrong; TRBJ2-5 is a better fit for the DNA end. This CDR3 contains 14 residues. Germline V CDR1 and CDR2: LGHNA, YNFKEQ. This chain's CDR3 is CASSRPGESETQYF. The DNA for the CDR3 is TGTGCCAGCAGCCGACCGGGGGAGTCTGAGACCCAGTACTTC.

The chain has TRBV20-1 and TRBJ2-3; tentatively, D is TRBD2 (5 bases). The CDR3 consists of 14 residues. Germline assignment: CDR1 DFQATT and CDR2 SNEGSKA (reference sequence). V was trimmed by 4 bases and J by 6 bases, leaving 17 bases between them. CDR3 DNA sequence: TGCAGTGCTACCCTCGGAGGCGCTAAGGATACGCAGTATTTT. It specifies CSATLGGAKDTQYF.

This clonotype was seen many times. This chain joins TRBV20-1 and TRBJ1-2; D not certain. CDR1 DFQATT and CDR2 SNEGSKA come from the germline V gene (reference sequence). This CDR3 region has 10 residues. The V and J ends lost 6 bases and 4 bases respectively, with 6 bases between them. The CDR3 region is CSAASYGYTF. The DNA of the CDR3 is TGCAGTGCCGCCTCCTATGGCTACACCTTC.

This chain joins TRBV7-3 and TRBJ1-1; possibly TRBD1 for D (6 bases). This CDR3 is built from 13 residues. CDR1 is SGHTA and CDR2 is FQGTGA in the germline V gene. Trimming took off 5 bases at V and 8 bases at J, with 15 bases between the two ends. In nucleotides, the CDR3 is TGTGCCAGCAGCGCTTACAGGGAAGAAGAAGCTTTCTTT. Protein: CASSAYREEEAFF.

As for this clonotype: One end of the junction does not line up with germline, which may come from a read error. The chain combines TRBV24-1 with TRBJ1-2; no clear D gene. This CDR3 comprises 14 residues. Looked up from germline, CDR1 is KGHDR and CDR2 is SFDVKD. DNA for the CDR3: TGTGCCACCAGTGATCCCCCCCGGGAGCATGGCCACACCTTC. Encoded protein: CATSDPPREHGHTF.

The genes are TRBV20-1 and TRBJ2-7, with D unresolved. The CDR3 spans 12 residues. Germline CDR1 DFQATT, CDR2 SNEGSKA (reference sequence). V shed 1 base and J shed 7 bases, with 11 bases lying between them. The CDR3, as DNA: TGCAGTGCTAGAGCAGAGCGCAGAGAGCAGTACTTC. The encoded protein is CSARAERREQYF.

The gene calls are TRBV7-3 and TRBJ1-1; D remains unclear. Per the germline V gene, CDR1 is SGHTA and CDR2 is FQGTGA. V was shortened by 5 bases and J by 11 bases, with 18 bases between the two germline ends. The CDR3 contains 13 residues. The CDR3 here is CASSPLGGSQAFF. The DNA of the CDR3 is TGTGCCAGCAGCCCCTTAGGAGGGAGTCAGGCTTTCTTT.

This clonotype was picked up a small number of times. The V call is TRBV4-3, the J call TRBJ2-1; 7 nucleotides align to TRBD2. The length of the CDR3 is 18 residues. Per the germline V gene, CDR1 is LGHNA and CDR2 is YSLEER. V shed 0 bases, J shed 0 bases, and the junction held 8 bases outside the gene matches. This chain's CDR3 is CASSQDLASGSSYNEQFF. CDR3 sequence (DNA): TGCGCCAGCAGCCAAGATTTGGCTAGCGGAAGCTCCTACAATGAGCAGTTCTTC.

V usage is TRBV5-1 and J usage is TRBJ1-1; D uncertain. The CDR3 consists of 13 residues. CDR1 is SGHRS, CDR2 YFSETQ, per germline. V lost 5 bases to trimming and J lost 3 bases, with 11 bases between them. The CDR3 region is CASSPGFDTEAFF. In nucleotides, the CDR3 is TGCGCCAGCAGTCCTGGTTTTGACACTGAAGCTTTCTTT. Drawing the rest from reference TRBV5-1 and TRBJ1-1, the complete variable domain is KAGVTQTPRYLIKTRGQQVTLSCSPISGHRSVSWYQQTPGQGLQFLFEYFSETQRNKGNFPGRFSGRQFSNSRSEMNVSTLELGDSALYLCASSPGFDTEAFFGQGTRLTVV.

The chain employs TRBV28 and TRBJ1-4; 7 nucleotides align to TRBD1. This CDR3 region has 14 residues. After removal of 6 bases from V and 3 bases from J, the junction contained 4 bases not matched to a gene. Germline CDR1 reads MDHEN; CDR2 reads SYDVKM. The CDR3 DNA sequence: TGTGCCAGCAGGGAACAGGGGTCTAATGAAAAACTGTTTTTT. Translating it yields CASREQGSNEKLFF.

This clonotype was found a few times. This chain uses TRBV7-2 with TRBJ1-2; D is ambiguous. CDR1 is SGHTA, CDR2 FQGNSA, per germline. Trimming shortened V by 3 bases and J by 4 bases, and 9 bases separated the two germline ends. The CDR3 loop spans 13 amino acids. As DNA, the CDR3 is TGTGCCAGCAGCTTCCAAACGGCCTATGGCTACACCTTC. Translating it yields CASSFQTAYGYTF.

A note on this clonotype: This may stem from a read error, because a much larger clone lies one nucleotide away. V usage is TRBV28 and J usage is TRBJ2-5, with D perhaps TRBD1 or TRBD2 (6 bases each). CDR3 length equals 14 residues. CDR1 and CDR2 from the germline V gene are MDHEN and SYDVKM. CDR3: CASSPIQGGEAQYF. The CDR3 nucleotides read TGTGCCAGCAGTCCTATACAGGGAGGAGAGGCCCAGTACTTC.

Only a few counts were recorded for this clonotype. The V and J genes are TRBV21-1 and TRBJ2-7; TRBD2, the D gene given by the table, was not confirmed from the DNA. TRBV21-1 is an annotated pseudogene. The length of the CDR3 is 16 residues. CDR3 nucleotide sequence: TGTGCCAGCAGACCCCGGTGGGCCAGAGAGACCTACGAGCAGTACTTC. Protein product: CASRPRWARETYEQYF.

This clonotype came up many times. The chain links TRBV28 to TRBJ2-3; D possibly corresponds to TRBD1 (6 bases). CDR1 is MDHEN, CDR2 SYDVKM, per germline. The V end was cut by 6 bases, the J end by 1 base, with 11 bases between. This CDR3 is 14 amino acids long. CDR3 residues: CASSGDIRTDTQYF. DNA of the CDR3: TGTGCCAGCAGCGGGGACATCCGCACAGATACGCAGTATTTT.

J is TRBJ1-2 and V is TRBV4-3; unclear D gene. V was cut by 1 base and J by 2 bases, with 14 bases left in between. Germline loops: CDR1 LGHNA, CDR2 YSLEER. The CDR3 extends over 16 amino acids. CDR3 sequence (DNA): TGCGCCAGCAGCCAAGGTGGCGTTCACGGGAACTATGGCTACACCTTC. Encoded protein: CASSQGGVHGNYGYTF.

The V gene is TRBV5-1, the J gene TRBJ2-3, with TRBD1 as a possible D gene (6 bases). CDR3 length equals 20 residues. V shed 5 bases and J shed 1 base, with 29 bases lying between them. Germline V lookup: CDR1 SGHRS, CDR2 YFSETQ. The CDR3 DNA reads as TGCGCCAGCAGTACCCGGAGACAAACCGGGACACCACGGGGCACAGATACGCAGTATTTT. Translating gives CASSTRRQTGTPRGTDTQYF.